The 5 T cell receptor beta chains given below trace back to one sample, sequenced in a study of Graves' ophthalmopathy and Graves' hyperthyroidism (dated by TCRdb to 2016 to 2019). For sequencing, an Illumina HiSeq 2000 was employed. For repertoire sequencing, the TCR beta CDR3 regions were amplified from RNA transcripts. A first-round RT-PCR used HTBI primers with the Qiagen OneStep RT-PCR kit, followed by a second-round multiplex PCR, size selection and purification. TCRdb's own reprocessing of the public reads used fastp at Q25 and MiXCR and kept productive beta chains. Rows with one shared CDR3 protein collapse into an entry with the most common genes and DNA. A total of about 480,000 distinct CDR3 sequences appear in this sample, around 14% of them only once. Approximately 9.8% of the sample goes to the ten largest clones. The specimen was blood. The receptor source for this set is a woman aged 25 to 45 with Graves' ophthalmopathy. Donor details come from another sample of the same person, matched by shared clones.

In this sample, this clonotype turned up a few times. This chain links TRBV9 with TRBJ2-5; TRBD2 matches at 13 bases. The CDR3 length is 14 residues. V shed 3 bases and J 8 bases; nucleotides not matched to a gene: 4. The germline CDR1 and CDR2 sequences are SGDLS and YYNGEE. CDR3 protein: CASSAGLAGTTQYF. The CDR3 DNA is TGTGCCAGCAGCGCGGGACTAGCGGGGACTACCCAGTACTTC. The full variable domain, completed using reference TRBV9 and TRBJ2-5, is DSGVTQTPKHLITATGQRVTLRCSPRSGDLSVYWYQQSLDQGLQFLIQYYNGEERAKGNILERFSAQQFPDLHSELNLSSLELGDSALYFCASSAGLAGTTQYFGPGTRLLVL.

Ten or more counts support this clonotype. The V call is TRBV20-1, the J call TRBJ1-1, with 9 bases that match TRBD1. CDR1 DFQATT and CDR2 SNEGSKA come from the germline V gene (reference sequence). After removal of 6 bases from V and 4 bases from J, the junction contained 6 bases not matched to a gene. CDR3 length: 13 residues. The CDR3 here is CSAFEQGATEAFF. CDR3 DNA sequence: TGCAGTGCGTTCGAACAGGGGGCCACTGAAGCTTTCTTT.

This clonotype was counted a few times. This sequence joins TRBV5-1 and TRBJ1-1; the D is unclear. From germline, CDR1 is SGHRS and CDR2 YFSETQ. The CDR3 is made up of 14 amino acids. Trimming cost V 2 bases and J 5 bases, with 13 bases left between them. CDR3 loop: CASSLENGRTEAFF. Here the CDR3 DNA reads TGCGCCAGCAGCTTAGAAAATGGGCGGACTGAAGCTTTCTTT. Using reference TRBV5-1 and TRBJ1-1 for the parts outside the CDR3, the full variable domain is KAGVTQTPRYLIKTRGQQVTLSCSPISGHRSVSWYQQTPGQGLQFLFEYFSETQRNKGNFPGRFSGRQFSNSRSEMNVSTLELGDSALYLCASSLENGRTEAFFGQGTRLTVV.

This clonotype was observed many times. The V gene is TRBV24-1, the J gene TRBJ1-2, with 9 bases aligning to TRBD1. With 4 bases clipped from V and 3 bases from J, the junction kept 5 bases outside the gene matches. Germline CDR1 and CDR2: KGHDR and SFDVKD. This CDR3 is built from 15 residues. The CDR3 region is CATSDRQGGDYGYTF. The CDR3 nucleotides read TGTGCCACCAGTGACCGACAGGGGGGGGACTATGGCTACACCTTC.

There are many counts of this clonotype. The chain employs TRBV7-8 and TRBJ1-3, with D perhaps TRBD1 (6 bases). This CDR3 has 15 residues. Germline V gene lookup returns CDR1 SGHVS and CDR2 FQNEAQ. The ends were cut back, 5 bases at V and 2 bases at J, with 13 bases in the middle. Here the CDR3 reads CASSTLQGTGNTIYF. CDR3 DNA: TGTGCCAGCAGCACCCTACAGGGCACTGGAAACACCATATATTTT.